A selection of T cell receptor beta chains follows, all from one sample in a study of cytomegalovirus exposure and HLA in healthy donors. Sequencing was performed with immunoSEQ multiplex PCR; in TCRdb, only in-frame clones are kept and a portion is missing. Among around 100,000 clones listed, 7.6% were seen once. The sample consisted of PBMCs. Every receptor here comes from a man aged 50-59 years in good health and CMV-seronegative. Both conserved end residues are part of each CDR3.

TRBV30,CAWSTGTGGPGELFF
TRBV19,CASSITPGYEQYF
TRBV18,CASSHYGQGGFNEQFF
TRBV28,CASSLLAGDLRQYF
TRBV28,CASTHPGGTEAFF
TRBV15,CATSRDRNTEAFF
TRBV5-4,CASSPTSGRTDTQYF
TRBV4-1,CASSQQFGGANQPQHF
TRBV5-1,CASSLTSGSYEQYF
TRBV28,CASTGQGSDSGNTIYF
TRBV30,CAWIYRGTLHF
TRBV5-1,CASSFSRHYEQYF
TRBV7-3,CASSSEGGDYGYTF
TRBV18,CASSPSRYNSPLHF
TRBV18,CASSPPVGTGTSTDTQYF
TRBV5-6,CASSSGTGWTEQYF
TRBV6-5,CASSYSIQFIPYEQYF
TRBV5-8,CASSLAGTGRDEKLFF
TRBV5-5,CASSLGGTRPQHF
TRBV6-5,CASNHRGRNTEAFF
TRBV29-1,CSVEAGAGNTIYF
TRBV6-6,CASSYDRGNQPQHF
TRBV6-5,CASRLQGYGDTQYF
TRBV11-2,CASSLQGPSSYEQYF
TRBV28,CASSLRVRSGQPQHF
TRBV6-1,CASWDRVNYGYTF
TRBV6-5,CASSYSWQGNEKLFF
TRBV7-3,CASSLEGQGATIF
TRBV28,CASSLRGGFYGYTF